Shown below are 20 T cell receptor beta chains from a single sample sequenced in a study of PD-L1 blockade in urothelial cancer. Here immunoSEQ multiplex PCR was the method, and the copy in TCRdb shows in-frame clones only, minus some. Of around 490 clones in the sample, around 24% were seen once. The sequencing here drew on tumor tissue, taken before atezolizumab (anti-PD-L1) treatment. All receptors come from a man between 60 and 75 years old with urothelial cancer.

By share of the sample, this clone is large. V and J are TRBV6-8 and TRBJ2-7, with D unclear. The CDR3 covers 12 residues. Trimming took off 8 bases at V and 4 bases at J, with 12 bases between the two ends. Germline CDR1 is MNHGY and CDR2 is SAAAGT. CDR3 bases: TGTGCCAGCGACTTACACGGGTACGAGCAGTACTTC. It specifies CASDLHGYEQYF.

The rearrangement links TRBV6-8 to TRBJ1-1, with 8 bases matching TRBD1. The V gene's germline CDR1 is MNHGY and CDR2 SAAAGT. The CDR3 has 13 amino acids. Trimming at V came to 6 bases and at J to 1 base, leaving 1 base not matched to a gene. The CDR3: CASRDRGNTEAFF. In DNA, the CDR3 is TGTGCCAGCAGAGACAGGGGGAACACTGAAGCTTTCTTT.

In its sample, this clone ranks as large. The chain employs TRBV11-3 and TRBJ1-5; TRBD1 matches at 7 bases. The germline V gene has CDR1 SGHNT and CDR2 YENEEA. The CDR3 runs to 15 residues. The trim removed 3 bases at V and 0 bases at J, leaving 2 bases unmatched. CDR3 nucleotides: TGTGCCAGCAGCTTGGGACAGTCTAGCAATCAGCCCCAGCATTTT. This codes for CASSLGQSSNQPQHF.

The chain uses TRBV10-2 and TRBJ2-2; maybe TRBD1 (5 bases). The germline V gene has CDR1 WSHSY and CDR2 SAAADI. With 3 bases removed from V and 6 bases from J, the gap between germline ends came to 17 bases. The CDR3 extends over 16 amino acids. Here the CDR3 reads CASSDRAVNSPGELFF. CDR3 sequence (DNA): TGCGCCAGCAGTGACAGGGCAGTTAATTCTCCCGGGGAGCTGTTTTTT.

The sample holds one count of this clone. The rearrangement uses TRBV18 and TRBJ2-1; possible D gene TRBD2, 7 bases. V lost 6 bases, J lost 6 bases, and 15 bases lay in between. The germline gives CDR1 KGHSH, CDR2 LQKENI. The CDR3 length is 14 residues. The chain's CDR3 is CASSVGGGSNEQFF. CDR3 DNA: TGTGCCAGCTCCGTGGGAGGGGGGAGCAATGAGCAGTTCTTC. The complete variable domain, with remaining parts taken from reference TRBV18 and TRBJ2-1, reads NAGVMQNPRHLVRRRGQEARLRCSPMKGHSHVYWYRQLPEEGLKFMVYLQKENIIDESGMPKERFSAEFPKEGPSILRIQQVVRGDSAAYFCASSVGGGSNEQFFGPGTRLTVL.

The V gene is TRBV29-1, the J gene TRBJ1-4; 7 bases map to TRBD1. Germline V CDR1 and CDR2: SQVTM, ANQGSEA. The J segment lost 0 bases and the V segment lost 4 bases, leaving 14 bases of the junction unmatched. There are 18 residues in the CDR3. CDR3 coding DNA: TGCAGCGTTGGAAAACCGGGACAGCAGTTTGCAACTAATGAAAAACTGTTTTTT. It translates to CSVGKPGQQFATNEKLFF. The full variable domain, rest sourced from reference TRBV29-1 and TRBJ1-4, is SAVISQKPSRDICQRGTSLTIQCQVDSQVTMMFWYRQQPGQSLTLIATANQGSEATYESGFVIDKFPISRPNLTFSTLTVSNMSPEDSSIYLCSVGKPGQQFATNEKLFFGSGTQLSVL.

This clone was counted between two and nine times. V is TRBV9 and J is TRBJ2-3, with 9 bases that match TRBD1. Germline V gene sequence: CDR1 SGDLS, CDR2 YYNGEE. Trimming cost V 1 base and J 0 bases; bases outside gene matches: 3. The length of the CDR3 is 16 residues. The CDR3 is CASSVRQGGSTDTQYF. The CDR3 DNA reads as TGTGCCAGCAGCGTAAGACAGGGGGGGAGCACAGATACGCAGTATTTT.

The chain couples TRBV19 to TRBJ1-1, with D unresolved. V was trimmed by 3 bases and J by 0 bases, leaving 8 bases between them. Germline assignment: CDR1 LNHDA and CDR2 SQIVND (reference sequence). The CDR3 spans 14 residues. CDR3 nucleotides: TGTGCCAGTAGTATTCAGGCTTTGAACACTGAAGCTTTCTTT. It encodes CASSIQALNTEAFF.

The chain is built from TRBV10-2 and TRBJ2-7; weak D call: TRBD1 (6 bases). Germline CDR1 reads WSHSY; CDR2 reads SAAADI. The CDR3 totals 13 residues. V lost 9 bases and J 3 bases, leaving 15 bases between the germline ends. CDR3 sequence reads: CARSVGAFYEQYF. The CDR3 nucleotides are TGCGCCAGGTCGGTGGGGGCCTTCTACGAGCAGTACTTC.

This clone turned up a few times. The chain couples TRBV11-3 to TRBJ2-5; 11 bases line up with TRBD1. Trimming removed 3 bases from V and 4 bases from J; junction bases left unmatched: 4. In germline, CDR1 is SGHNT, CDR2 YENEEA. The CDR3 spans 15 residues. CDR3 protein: CASSLGQGERETQYF. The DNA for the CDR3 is TGTGCCAGCAGCTTGGGACAGGGGGAGAGAGAGACCCAGTACTTC.

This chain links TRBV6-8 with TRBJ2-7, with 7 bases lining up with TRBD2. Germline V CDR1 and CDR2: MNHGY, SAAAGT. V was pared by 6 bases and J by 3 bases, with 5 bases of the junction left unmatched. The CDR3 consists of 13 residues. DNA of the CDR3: TGTGCCAGCAGACTAGCGTCCCACTACGAGCAGTACTTC. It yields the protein CASRLASHYEQYF.

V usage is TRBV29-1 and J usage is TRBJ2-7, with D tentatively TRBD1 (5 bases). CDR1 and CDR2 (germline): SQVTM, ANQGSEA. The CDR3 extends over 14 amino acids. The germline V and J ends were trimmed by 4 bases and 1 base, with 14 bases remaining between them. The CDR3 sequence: CSVGGETVSYEQYF. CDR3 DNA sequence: TGCAGCGTTGGAGGCGAGACAGTTTCCTACGAGCAGTACTTC.

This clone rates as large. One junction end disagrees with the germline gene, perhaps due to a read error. CDR3 DNA sequence: TGTGCCAGCAGTCTTCGGACTAGCGGCTCCCACGAGCAGTACTTC. Protein product: CASSLRTSGSHEQYF. V is TRBV6-8 and J is TRBJ2-7; 10 nucleotides match TRBD2. The length of the CDR3 is 15 residues. Per germline, CDR1 MNHGY and CDR2 SAAAGT.

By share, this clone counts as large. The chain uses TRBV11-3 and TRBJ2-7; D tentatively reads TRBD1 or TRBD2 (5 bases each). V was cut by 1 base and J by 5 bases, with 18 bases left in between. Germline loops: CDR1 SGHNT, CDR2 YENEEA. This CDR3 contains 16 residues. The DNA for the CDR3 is TGTGCCAGCAGCTTAGTTTCGGGGCTGGGAATGCACGAGCAGTACTTC. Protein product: CASSLVSGLGMHEQYF.

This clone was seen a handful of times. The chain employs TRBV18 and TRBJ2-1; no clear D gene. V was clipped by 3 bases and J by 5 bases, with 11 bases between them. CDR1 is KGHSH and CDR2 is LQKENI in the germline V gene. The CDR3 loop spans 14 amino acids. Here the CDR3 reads CASSPGGGDNEQFF. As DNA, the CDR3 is TGTGCCAGCTCACCGGGCGGCGGAGACAATGAGCAGTTCTTC.

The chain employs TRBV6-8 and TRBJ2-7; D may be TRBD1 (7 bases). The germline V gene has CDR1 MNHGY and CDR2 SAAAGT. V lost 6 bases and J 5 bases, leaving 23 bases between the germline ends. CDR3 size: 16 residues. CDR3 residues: CASSALMRDSLNEQYF. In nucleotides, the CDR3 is TGTGCCAGCAGCGCTTTGATGCGGGACAGTCTGAACGAGCAGTACTTC.

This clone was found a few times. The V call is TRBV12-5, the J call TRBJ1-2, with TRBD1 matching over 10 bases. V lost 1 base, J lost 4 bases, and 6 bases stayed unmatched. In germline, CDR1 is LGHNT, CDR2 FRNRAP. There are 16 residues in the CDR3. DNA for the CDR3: TGTGCTAGTGGTTTGGGTGGACAGGGGGTCGGCTATGGCTACACCTTC. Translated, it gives CASGLGGQGVGYGYTF.

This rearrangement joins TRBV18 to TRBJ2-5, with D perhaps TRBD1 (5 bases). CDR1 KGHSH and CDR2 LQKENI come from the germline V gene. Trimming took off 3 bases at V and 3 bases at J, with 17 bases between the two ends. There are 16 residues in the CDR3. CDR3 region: CASSPKNRQYEETQYF. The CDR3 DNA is TGTGCCAGCTCACCTAAAAATCGACAGTACGAAGAGACCCAGTACTTC. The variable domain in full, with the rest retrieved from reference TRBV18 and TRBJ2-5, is NAGVMQNPRHLVRRRGQEARLRCSPMKGHSHVYWYRQLPEEGLKFMVYLQKENIIDESGMPKERFSAEFPKEGPSILRIQQVVRGDSAAYFCASSPKNRQYEETQYFGPGTRLLVL.

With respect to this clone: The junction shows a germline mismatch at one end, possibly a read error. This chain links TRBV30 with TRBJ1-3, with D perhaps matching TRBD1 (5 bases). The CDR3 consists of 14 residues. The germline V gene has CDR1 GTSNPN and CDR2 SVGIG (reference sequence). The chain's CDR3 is CAWSGRGSGNTIYF. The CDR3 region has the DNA TGTGCTTGGAGTGGGAGGGGCTCTGGAAACACCATATATTTT.

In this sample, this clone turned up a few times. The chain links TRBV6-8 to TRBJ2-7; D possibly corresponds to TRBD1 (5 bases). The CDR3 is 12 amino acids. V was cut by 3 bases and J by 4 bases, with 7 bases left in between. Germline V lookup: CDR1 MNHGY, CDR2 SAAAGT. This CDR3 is CASSYQGYEQYF. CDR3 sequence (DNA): TGTGCCAGCAGTTATCAGGGTTACGAGCAGTACTTC.